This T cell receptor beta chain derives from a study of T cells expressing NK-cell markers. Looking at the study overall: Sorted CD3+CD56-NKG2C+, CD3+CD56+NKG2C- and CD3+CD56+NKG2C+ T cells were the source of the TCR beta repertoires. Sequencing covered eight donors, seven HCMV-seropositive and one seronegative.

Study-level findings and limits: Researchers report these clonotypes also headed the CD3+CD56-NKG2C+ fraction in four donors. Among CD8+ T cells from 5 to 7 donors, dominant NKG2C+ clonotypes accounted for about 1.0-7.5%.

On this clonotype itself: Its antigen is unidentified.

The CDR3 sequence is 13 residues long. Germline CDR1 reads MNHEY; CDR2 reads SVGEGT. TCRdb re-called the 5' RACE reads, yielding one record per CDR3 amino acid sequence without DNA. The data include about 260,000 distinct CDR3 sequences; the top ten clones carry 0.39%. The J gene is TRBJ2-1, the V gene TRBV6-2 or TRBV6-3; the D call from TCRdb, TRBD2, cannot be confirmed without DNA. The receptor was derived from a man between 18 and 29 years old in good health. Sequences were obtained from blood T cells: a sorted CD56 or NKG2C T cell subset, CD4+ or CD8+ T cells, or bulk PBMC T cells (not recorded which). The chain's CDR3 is CASTSGREGLWFF.